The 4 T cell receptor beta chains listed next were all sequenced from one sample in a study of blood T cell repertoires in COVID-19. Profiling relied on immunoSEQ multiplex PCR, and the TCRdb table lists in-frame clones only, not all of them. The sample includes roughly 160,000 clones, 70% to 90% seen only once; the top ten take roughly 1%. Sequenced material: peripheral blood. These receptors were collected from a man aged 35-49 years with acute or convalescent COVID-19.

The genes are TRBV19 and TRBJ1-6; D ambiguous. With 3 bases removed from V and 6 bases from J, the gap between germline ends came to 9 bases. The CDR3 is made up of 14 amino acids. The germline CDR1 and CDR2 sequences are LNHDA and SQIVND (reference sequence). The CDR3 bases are TGTGCCAGTAGTATTGGGCAGTTTAATTCACCCCTCCACTTT. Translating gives CASSIGQFNSPLHF.

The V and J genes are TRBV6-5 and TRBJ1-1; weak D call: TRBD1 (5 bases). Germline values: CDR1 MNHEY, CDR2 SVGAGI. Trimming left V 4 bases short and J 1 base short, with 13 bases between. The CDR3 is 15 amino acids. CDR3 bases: TGTGCCAGCAGTTCCCTCAGGGTTGCGAACACTGAAGCTTTCTTT. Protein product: CASSSLRVANTEAFF.

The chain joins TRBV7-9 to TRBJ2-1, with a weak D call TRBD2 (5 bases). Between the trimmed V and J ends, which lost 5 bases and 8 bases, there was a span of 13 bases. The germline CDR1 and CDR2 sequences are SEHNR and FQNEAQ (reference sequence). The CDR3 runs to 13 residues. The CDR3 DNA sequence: TGTGCCAGCAGCCACCCGGGGTCTGATGAGCAGTTCTTC. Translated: CASSHPGSDEQFF.

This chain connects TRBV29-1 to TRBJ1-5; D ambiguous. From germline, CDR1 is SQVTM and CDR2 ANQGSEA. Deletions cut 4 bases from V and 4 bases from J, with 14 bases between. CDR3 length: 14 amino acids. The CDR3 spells CSVAVGDPNQPQHF. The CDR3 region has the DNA TGCAGCGTTGCGGTCGGGGATCCAAATCAGCCCCAGCATTTT.